The entry that follows covers one T cell receptor beta chain sequence. Its antigen is unknown. This specimen comes from a study of cytomegalovirus exposure and HLA in healthy donors. Study-wide points: Relative to the approximately 700-donor mean, N-insertions were reportedly fewer in an Asian-associated ancestry cluster in a later analysis. The availability of immune exposure information extended only to CMV serostatus. The classifier was said to identify cytomegalovirus status with high specificity and sensitivity.

Germline CDR1 reads SQVTM; CDR2 reads ANQGSEA. There are 17 residues in the CDR3. V was pared by 8 bases and J by 1 base, with 18 bases of the junction left unmatched. The PCR employed 60 Vbeta primers together with 13 Jbeta primers. Produced via immunoSEQ multiplex PCR; TCRdb's table is partial and in-frame only. Here the sample spans about 43,000 clones, approximately 47% being singletons. This chain links TRBV29-1 with TRBJ2-3; 7 positions match TRBD2. Sequences were obtained from PBMCs. The clonotype was recovered from a man between 60 and 75 years old in good health and CMV-seronegative. CDR3 protein: CSPPPCASGGGTDTQYF. In nucleotides, the CDR3 is TGCAGCCCCCCGCCCTGCGCTAGCGGTGGGGGCACAGATACGCAGTATTTT.